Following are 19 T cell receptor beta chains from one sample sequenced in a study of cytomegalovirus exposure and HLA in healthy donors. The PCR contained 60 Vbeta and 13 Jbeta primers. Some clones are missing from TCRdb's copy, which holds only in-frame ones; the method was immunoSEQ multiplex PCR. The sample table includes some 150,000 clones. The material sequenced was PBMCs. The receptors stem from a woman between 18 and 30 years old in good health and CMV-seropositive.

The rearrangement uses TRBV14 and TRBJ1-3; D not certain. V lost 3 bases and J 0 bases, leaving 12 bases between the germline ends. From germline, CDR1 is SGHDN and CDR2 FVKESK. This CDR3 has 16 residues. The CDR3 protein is CASSQSRLISGNTIYF. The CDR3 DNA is TGTGCCAGCAGCCAGAGCAGGTTGATCTCTGGAAACACCATATATTTT.

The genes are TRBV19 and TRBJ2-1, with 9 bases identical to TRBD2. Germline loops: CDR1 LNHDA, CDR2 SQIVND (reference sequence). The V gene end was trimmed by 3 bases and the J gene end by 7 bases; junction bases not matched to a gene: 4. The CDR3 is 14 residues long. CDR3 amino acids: CASSIGTSRNEQFF. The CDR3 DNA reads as TGTGCCAGTAGTATTGGGACTAGCAGGAATGAGCAGTTCTTC.

CDR3 DNA sequence: TGTGCCAGCAGATTTCCGACAGGGGCTCGTGGCTACACCTTC. Amino acid sequence: CASRFPTGARGYTF. This chain connects TRBV27 to TRBJ1-2, with 8 bases matching TRBD1. Germline V gene sequence: CDR1 MNHEY, CDR2 SMNVEV (reference sequence). The CDR3 has 14 residues. V was clipped by 6 bases and J by 7 bases; unmatched bases: 10.

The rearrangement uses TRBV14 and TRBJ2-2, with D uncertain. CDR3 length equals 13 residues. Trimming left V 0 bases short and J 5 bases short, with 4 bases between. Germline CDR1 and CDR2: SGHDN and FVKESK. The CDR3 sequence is CASSQDMTGELFF. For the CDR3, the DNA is TGTGCCAGCAGCCAAGATATGACCGGGGAGCTGTTTTTT. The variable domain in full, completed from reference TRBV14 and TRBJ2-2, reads EAGVTQFPSHSVIEKGQTVTLRCDPISGHDNLYWYRRVMGKEIKFLLHFVKESKQDESGMPNNRFLAERTGGTYSTLKVQPAELEDSGVYFCASSQDMTGELFFGEGSRLTVL.

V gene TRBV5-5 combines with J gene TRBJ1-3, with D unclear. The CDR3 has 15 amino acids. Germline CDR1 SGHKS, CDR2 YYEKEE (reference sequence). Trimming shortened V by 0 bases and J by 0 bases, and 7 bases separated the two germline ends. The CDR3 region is CASSLDGFSGNTIYF. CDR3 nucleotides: TGTGCCAGCAGCTTGGACGGGTTCTCTGGAAACACCATATATTTT.

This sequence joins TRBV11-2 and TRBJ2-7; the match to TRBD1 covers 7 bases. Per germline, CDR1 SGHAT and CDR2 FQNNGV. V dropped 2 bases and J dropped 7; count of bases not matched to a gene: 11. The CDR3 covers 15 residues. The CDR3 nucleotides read TGTGCCAGCAGCTTACCCCGGGACAGACCTAGGGAGCAGTACTTC. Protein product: CASSLPRDRPREQYF.

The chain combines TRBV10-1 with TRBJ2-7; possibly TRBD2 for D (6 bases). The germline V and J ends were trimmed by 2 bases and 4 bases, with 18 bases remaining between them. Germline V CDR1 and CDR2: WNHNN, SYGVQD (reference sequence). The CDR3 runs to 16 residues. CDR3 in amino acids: CASSEGSKRARYEQYF. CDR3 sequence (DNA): TGCGCCAGCAGTGAGGGGTCAAAGCGGGCTAGATACGAGCAGTACTTC.

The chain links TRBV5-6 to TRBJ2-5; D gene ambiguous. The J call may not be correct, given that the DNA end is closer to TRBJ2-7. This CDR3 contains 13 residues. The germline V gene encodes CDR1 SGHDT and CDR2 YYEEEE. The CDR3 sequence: CASSLAESFEQYF. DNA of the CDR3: TGTGCCAGCAGCTTGGCCGAGTCTTTCGAGCAGTACTTC.

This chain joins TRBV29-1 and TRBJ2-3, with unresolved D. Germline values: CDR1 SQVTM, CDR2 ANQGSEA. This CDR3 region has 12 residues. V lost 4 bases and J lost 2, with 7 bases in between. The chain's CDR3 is CSVVAFTDTQYF. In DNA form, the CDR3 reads TGCAGCGTTGTAGCCTTCACAGATACGCAGTATTTT.

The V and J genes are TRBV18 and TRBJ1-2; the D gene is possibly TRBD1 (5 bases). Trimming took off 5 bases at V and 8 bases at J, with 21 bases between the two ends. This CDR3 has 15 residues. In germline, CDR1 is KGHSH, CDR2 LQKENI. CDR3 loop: CASSSVQEGIFGYTF. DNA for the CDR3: TGTGCCAGCTCATCAGTACAGGAGGGGATCTTCGGCTACACCTTC.

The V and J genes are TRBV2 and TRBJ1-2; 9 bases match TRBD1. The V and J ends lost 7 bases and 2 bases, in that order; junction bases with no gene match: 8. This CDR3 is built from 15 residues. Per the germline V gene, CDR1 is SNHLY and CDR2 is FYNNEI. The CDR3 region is CASTGGQGWNYGYTF. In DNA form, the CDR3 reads TGTGCCAGCACTGGGGGACAGGGATGGAACTATGGCTACACCTTC.

This chain's CDR3 is CASSPRQGTDTQYF. In DNA, the CDR3 is TGCGCCAGCAGCCCTCGACAGGGTACAGATACGCAGTATTTT. The chain is built from TRBV5-1 and TRBJ2-3, with TRBD1 matching over 7 bases. Trimming cost V 4 bases and J 3 bases; bases outside gene matches: 5. The CDR3 contains 14 residues. The germline V gene encodes CDR1 SGHRS and CDR2 YFSETQ.

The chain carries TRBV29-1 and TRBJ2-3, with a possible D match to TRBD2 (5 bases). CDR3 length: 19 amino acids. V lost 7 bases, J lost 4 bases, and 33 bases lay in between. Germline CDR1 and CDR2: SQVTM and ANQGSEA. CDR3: CSGRKPLRPSRGIPDTQYF. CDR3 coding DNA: TGCAGCGGTCGAAAACCCTTAAGGCCGAGTCGGGGTATTCCAGATACGCAGTATTTT.

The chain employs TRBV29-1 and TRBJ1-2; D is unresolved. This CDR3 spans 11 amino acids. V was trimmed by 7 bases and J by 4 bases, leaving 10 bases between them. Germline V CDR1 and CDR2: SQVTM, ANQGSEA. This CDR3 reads CSALSSYGYTF. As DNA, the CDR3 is TGCAGCGCCCTATCCTCCTATGGCTACACCTTC.

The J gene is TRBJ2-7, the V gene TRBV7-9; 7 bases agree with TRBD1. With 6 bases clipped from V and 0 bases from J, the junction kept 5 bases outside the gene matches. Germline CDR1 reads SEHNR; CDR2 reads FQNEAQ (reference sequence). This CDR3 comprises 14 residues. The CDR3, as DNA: TGTGCCAGCAGTCCCGGGACAGTCTCCTACGAGCAGTACTTC. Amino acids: CASSPGTVSYEQYF.

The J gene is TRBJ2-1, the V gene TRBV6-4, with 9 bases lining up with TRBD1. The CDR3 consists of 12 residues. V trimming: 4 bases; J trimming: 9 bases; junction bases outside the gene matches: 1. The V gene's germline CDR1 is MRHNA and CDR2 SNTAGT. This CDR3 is CASSGTGVEQFF. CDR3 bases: TGTGCCAGCAGTGGGACAGGGGTTGAGCAGTTCTTC.

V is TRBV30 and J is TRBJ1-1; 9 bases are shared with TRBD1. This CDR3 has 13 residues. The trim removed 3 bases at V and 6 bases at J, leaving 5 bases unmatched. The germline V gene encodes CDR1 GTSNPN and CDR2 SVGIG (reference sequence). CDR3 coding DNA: TGTGCCTGGAGAGACAGGGGGTTAGCTGAAGCTTTCTTT. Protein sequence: CAWRDRGLAEAFF.

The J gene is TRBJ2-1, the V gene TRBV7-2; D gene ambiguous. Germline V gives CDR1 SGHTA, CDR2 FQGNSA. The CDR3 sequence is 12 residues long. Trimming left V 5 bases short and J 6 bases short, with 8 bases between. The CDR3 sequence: CASSLYSNEQFF. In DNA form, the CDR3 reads TGTGCCAGCAGCCTATACTCCAATGAGCAGTTCTTC.

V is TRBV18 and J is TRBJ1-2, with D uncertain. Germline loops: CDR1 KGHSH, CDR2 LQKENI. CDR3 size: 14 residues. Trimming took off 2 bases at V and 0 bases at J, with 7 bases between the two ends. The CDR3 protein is CASSPEPSNYGYTF. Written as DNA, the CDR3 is TGTGCCAGCTCACCAGAGCCCTCTAACTATGGCTACACCTTC.